Following are 20 T cell receptor beta chains from one sample sequenced in a study of cytomegalovirus exposure and HLA in healthy donors. Vbeta (60) and Jbeta (13) primers were used in the PCR. The method was immunoSEQ multiplex PCR; TCRdb's version includes in-frame clones alone and lacks a portion of them. Found here are approximately 150,000 clones, approximately 9% of them singletons; the top ten hold about 1.7%. The sample consisted of PBMCs. The origin of the receptors is a male donor in good health and CMV-seronegative.

In DNA, the CDR3 is TGTGCCAGCAGTTTATCCGACAGGGGCAACGAGCAGTACTTC. This encodes CASSLSDRGNEQYF. The chain links TRBV28 to TRBJ2-7, with TRBD1 matching over 8 bases. V gave up 1 base and J gave up 5 bases; unmatched junction bases: 4. Germline V lookup: CDR1 MDHEN, CDR2 SYDVKM. The CDR3 extends over 14 amino acids.

This clone was seen a handful of times. The V gene is TRBV18, the J gene TRBJ1-1; D unresolved. The CDR3 runs 13 residues. The germline V gene encodes CDR1 KGHSH and CDR2 LQKENI. V was shortened by 1 base and J by 10 bases, with 13 bases between the two germline ends. This chain's CDR3 is CASSPRGTEGAFF. The DNA of the CDR3 is TGTGCCAGCTCACCACGGGGAACCGAGGGAGCTTTCTTT.

The CDR3 region is CASSQNMNTEAFF. The CDR3 DNA is TGTGCCAGCAGCCAGAACATGAACACTGAAGCTTTCTTT. This chain joins TRBV14 and TRBJ1-1; D uncertain. Trimming cost V 3 bases and J 0 bases, with 5 bases left between them. The CDR3 is made up of 13 amino acids. Per germline, CDR1 SGHDN and CDR2 FVKESK.

This clone showed up just a few times. The V gene is TRBV18, the J gene TRBJ1-2; 7 bases line up with TRBD1. Germline V lookup: CDR1 KGHSH, CDR2 LQKENI. Trimming removed 3 bases from V and 10 bases from J; junction bases left unmatched: 14. This CDR3 has 15 amino acids. In nucleotides, the CDR3 is TGTGCCAGCTCACCGGACAGGTCCTCCCTTGCGCTCTACACCTTC. This gives the protein CASSPDRSSLALYTF.

This clone has just a few counts. The chain joins TRBV28 to TRBJ1-1, with D perhaps matching TRBD1 (5 bases). Trimming stripped 1 base from V and 3 bases from J, with 12 bases between. The germline CDR1 and CDR2 sequences are MDHEN and SYDVKM. The CDR3 consists of 15 residues. CDR3 residues: CASSLFGRADTEAFF. In nucleotides, the CDR3 is TGTGCCAGCAGTTTATTCGGCAGGGCGGACACTGAAGCTTTCTTT.

This clone occurred a few times. The chain combines TRBV5-1 with TRBJ2-7; D is uncertain. This CDR3 has 13 amino acids. Trimming stripped 3 bases from V and 3 bases from J, with 10 bases between. The germline gives CDR1 SGHRS, CDR2 YFSETQ. This chain's CDR3 is CASSSTGFYEQYF. CDR3 DNA: TGCGCCAGCAGCTCGACTGGTTTCTACGAGCAGTACTTC. The whole variable domain, filled in from reference TRBV5-1 and TRBJ2-7, reads KAGVTQTPRYLIKTRGQQVTLSCSPISGHRSVSWYQQTPGQGLQFLFEYFSETQRNKGNFPGRFSGRQFSNSRSEMNVSTLELGDSALYLCASSSTGFYEQYFGPGTRLTVT.

This clone was found a few times. V is TRBV4-3 and J is TRBJ1-4; D might be TRBD1 (5 bases). V was cut by 0 bases and J by 3 bases, with 14 bases left in between. CDR3 length: 17 amino acids. Per the germline V gene, CDR1 is LGHNA and CDR2 is YSLEER. CDR3 sequence: CASSQDGVGGSNEKLFF. DNA for the CDR3: TGCGCCAGCAGCCAAGATGGGGTCGGGGGATCTAATGAAAAACTGTTTTTT.

V and J are TRBV4-1 and TRBJ1-5; weak D call: TRBD1 (5 bases). Germline V gene sequence: CDR1 MGHRA, CDR2 YSYEKL. The CDR3 consists of 15 residues. Trimming cost V 4 bases and J 7 bases, with 17 bases left between them. CDR3 sequence reads: CASSPQTGVGQPQHF. DNA of the CDR3: TGCGCCAGCAGCCCCCAAACGGGGGTGGGGCAGCCCCAGCATTTT.

This clone came up a few times. The chain uses TRBV27 and TRBJ1-5; D unclear. Trimming cost V 0 bases and J 6 bases, with 18 bases left between them. Germline assignment: CDR1 MNHEY and CDR2 SMNVEV (reference sequence). The CDR3 length is 17 residues. CDR3 bases: TGTGCCAGCAGTTTATCATCGGGGAAAAGTTTTCGTCAGCCCCAGCATTTT. Its translation is CASSLSSGKSFRQPQHF.

The chain recombines TRBV6-5 with TRBJ2-1; tentative D call: TRBD1 (5 bases). This CDR3 contains 13 residues. Per germline, CDR1 MNHEY and CDR2 SVGAGI. V was cut by 10 bases and J by 5 bases, with 15 bases left in between. CDR3 amino acids: CAISLGLDNEQFF. The CDR3, as DNA: TGTGCCATTAGTCTGGGGCTAGACAATGAGCAGTTCTTC.

The chain is built from TRBV6-6 and TRBJ2-7; the D gene is possibly TRBD1 (5 bases). Germline V gene data show CDR1 as MNHNY and CDR2 as SVGAGI (reference sequence). The CDR3 runs 13 residues. V was shortened by 5 bases and J by 5 bases, with 13 bases between the two germline ends. The CDR3 region has the DNA TGTGCCAGCAGTCGTGGGCAGGGAAACGAGCAGTACTTC. This translates into CASSRGQGNEQYF.

The rearrangement links TRBV6-5 to TRBJ2-5, with TRBD1 identical over 10 bases. Per the germline V gene, CDR1 is MNHEY and CDR2 is SVGAGI. With V trimmed by 3 bases and J by 5 bases, 9 bases remained unmatched. CDR3 length: 16 amino acids. CDR3 region: CASSYDRGRGRETQYF. The DNA for the CDR3 is TGTGCCAGCAGTTATGACAGGGGGCGGGGTAGGGAGACCCAGTACTTC.

The chain has TRBV4-2 and TRBJ1-3; 7 nucleotides line up with TRBD1. Germline V gives CDR1 LGHNA, CDR2 YNFKEQ. This CDR3 region has 14 residues. J was trimmed by 2 bases and V by 6 bases; bases with no gene match: 4. The CDR3 DNA is TGTGCCAGCAGTTATACAGGGGCTGGAAACACCATATATTTT. Translated: CASSYTGAGNTIYF.

The gene calls are TRBV6-5 and TRBJ1-1; D gene uncertain. The germline gives CDR1 MNHEY, CDR2 SVGAGI. The CDR3 runs 15 residues. Trimming stripped 2 bases from V and 0 bases from J, with 10 bases between. For the CDR3, the DNA is TGTGCCAGCAGTTACGGGCGGGGAATGAACACTGAAGCTTTCTTT. This translates into CASSYGRGMNTEAFF.

V and J are TRBV27 and TRBJ1-5; D remains ambiguous. With 3 bases removed from V and 2 bases from J, the gap between germline ends came to 14 bases. The CDR3 consists of 16 residues. Germline CDR1 reads MNHEY; CDR2 reads SMNVEV (reference sequence). CDR3 sequence: CASSFSKPIGNQPQHF. As DNA, the CDR3 is TGTGCCAGCAGTTTTTCAAAACCTATCGGCAATCAGCCCCAGCATTTT.

The chain uses TRBV7-9 and TRBJ2-5; a possible D gene is TRBD2 (7 bases). The CDR3 covers 14 residues. V was clipped by 5 bases and J by 5 bases, with 15 bases between them. CDR1 and CDR2 (germline): SEHNR, FQNEAQ (reference sequence). CDR3 sequence: CASSLLGGVETQYF. DNA for the CDR3: TGTGCCAGCAGCCTACTAGGGGGGGTTGAGACCCAGTACTTC.

This clone occurred a few times. This chain connects TRBV9 to TRBJ2-1, with 7 bases that match TRBD2. CDR1 SGDLS and CDR2 YYNGEE come from the germline V gene. The CDR3 is 15 amino acids. J was trimmed by 5 bases and V by 0 bases; bases with no gene match: 5. The CDR3: CASSVGPSGDNEQFF. The CDR3 DNA reads as TGTGCCAGCAGCGTAGGGCCTAGCGGTGACAATGAGCAGTTCTTC.

This clone has just a few counts. The CDR3 DNA is TGTGCCAGCAGCTTACCCAGTGAAAGAGATACGCAGTATTTT. The encoded protein is CASSLPSERDTQYF. The chain joins TRBV7-9 to TRBJ2-3, with D unclear. Germline loops: CDR1 SEHNR, CDR2 FQNEAQ (reference sequence). Trimming pared 2 bases from V and 5 bases from J, leaving 11 bases between. CDR3 length equals 14 residues.

This clone was seen a few times. The chain links TRBV27 to TRBJ2-7; 8 bases agree with TRBD1. V shed 3 bases, J shed 6 bases, and the junction held 7 bases outside the gene matches. The CDR3 spans 14 residues. Germline CDR1 and CDR2: MNHEY and SMNVEV (reference sequence). The chain's CDR3 is CASSFDRTGPEQYF. The CDR3 bases are TGTGCCAGCAGTTTCGACAGGACAGGGCCCGAGCAGTACTTC.

This clone was observed a few times. This chain uses TRBV28 with TRBJ2-7; TRBD1 agrees at 11 bases. Trimming took 5 bases from V and 4 from J; bases not matched to a gene: 10. This CDR3 comprises 16 residues. CDR1 is MDHEN and CDR2 is SYDVKM in the germline V gene. The CDR3 bases are TGTGCCAGCAGTCCTGCCCCGGACAGGGGGCGATACGAGCAGTACTTC. Translation gives CASSPAPDRGRYEQYF.